This entry lists 15 T cell receptor beta chains sequenced from one sample in a study of CD8 T cells in Susac syndrome. A quantity of roughly 0.5 to 1 ug RNA underwent reverse transcription using random hexamers. MiXCR, applied by TCRdb to the immunoSEQ multiplex PCR reads, yields one record per CDR3 protein. The sample carries about 200,000 distinct CDR3 sequences, roughly 96% recorded once. Sequencing was done on a sample of CD4+ T cells from PBMCs. Receptors were obtained from a human donor with multiple sclerosis.

The chain combines TRBV19 with TRBJ1-2; D remains unclear. This CDR3 has 13 residues. Trimming shortened V by 3 bases and J by 0 bases, and 5 bases separated the two germline ends. Germline V gene data show CDR1 as LNHDA and CDR2 as SQIVND (reference sequence). CDR3 in amino acids: CASSIATNYGYTF. In DNA form, the CDR3 reads TGTGCCAGTAGTATCGCGACTAACTATGGCTACACCTTC.

The V call is TRBV7-9, the J call TRBJ2-7; D gene ambiguous. V was shortened by 5 bases and J by 2 bases, with 7 bases between the two germline ends. The CDR3 extends over 12 amino acids. Germline-derived CDR1 and CDR2 are SEHNR and FQNEAQ (reference sequence). The CDR3 reads CASSRDAYEQYF. The CDR3 DNA reads as TGTGCCAGCAGCCGAGACGCCTACGAGCAGTACTTC.

The V and J genes are TRBV7-9 and TRBJ2-7; no definite D call. Germline CDR1 SEHNR, CDR2 FQNEAQ (reference sequence). V shed 6 bases and J shed 0 bases, with 9 bases lying between them. This CDR3 has 13 residues. In DNA, the CDR3 is TGTGCCAGCAGATCGGAAGGCTCCTACGAGCAGTACTTC. Protein sequence: CASRSEGSYEQYF.

This rearrangement joins TRBV9 to TRBJ1-2; TRBD1 matches 10 bases. CDR1 SGDLS and CDR2 YYNGEE come from the germline V gene. Trimming at V came to 0 bases and at J to 8 bases, leaving 4 bases not matched to a gene. CDR3 length equals 14 residues. The CDR3 sequence is CASSVAGQGEGYTF. In DNA, the CDR3 is TGTGCCAGCAGCGTAGCCGGACAGGGGGAAGGCTACACCTTC.

The gene calls are TRBV29-1 and TRBJ1-3; D perhaps matches TRBD1 (6 bases). CDR3 length: 14 residues. Germline V gene sequence: CDR1 SQVTM, CDR2 ANQGSEA. With 5 bases removed from V and 6 bases from J, the gap between germline ends came to 17 bases. The CDR3 spells CSVQQGGGVNTIYF. The CDR3 DNA sequence: TGCAGCGTTCAACAGGGTGGCGGGGTAAACACCATATATTTT.

V usage is TRBV7-2 and J usage is TRBJ2-1; 10 bases are a match to TRBD1. Germline V CDR1 and CDR2: SGHTA, FQGNSA. This CDR3 comprises 15 residues. V lost 5 bases and J lost 2; bases outside the gene matches: 3. CDR3 protein: CASSRTGGPYNEQFF. For the CDR3, the DNA is TGTGCCAGCAGCAGGACAGGGGGACCCTACAATGAGCAGTTCTTC.

The CDR3 is CSARGAGGGTYNEQFF. The CDR3 DNA sequence: TGCAGTGCTAGGGGAGCGGGAGGGGGGACCTACAATGAGCAGTTCTTC. The V and J genes are TRBV20-1 and TRBJ2-1, with 10 nucleotides matching TRBD2. The CDR3 is made up of 16 amino acids. After removal of 3 bases from V and 2 bases from J, the junction contained 7 bases not matched to a gene. Germline values: CDR1 DFQATT, CDR2 SNEGSKA (reference sequence).

The genes are TRBV30 and TRBJ1-1, with a tentative D call TRBD1 (5 bases). The CDR3 has 13 residues. V lost 4 bases and J lost 1, with 10 bases in between. Germline V gene data show CDR1 as GTSNPN and CDR2 as SVGIG (reference sequence). In nucleotides, the CDR3 is TGTGCCTGGACGCAGGGCGGGAACACTGAAGCTTTCTTT. Its translation is CAWTQGGNTEAFF.

The rearrangement joins TRBV9 to TRBJ2-2; 9 nucleotides align to TRBD1. V was pared by 0 bases and J by 4 bases, with 4 bases of the junction left unmatched. This CDR3 is 16 amino acids long. Per the germline V gene, CDR1 is SGDLS and CDR2 is YYNGEE. The chain's CDR3 is CASSVAGQGSTGELFF. CDR3 DNA sequence: TGTGCCAGCAGCGTAGCTGGACAGGGGAGCACCGGGGAGCTGTTTTTT.

V is TRBV2 and J is TRBJ1-2, with D possibly being TRBD1 (6 bases). Trimming took 6 bases from V and 3 from J, leaving 11 bases between them. This CDR3 comprises 13 residues. Germline values: CDR1 SNHLY, CDR2 FYNNEI. The DNA for the CDR3 is TGTGCCAGCAGGGGGGGCCTGGACTATGGCTACACCTTC. Its protein product is CASRGGLDYGYTF.

The V and J genes are TRBV14 and TRBJ2-7, with TRBD1 as a possible D gene (5 bases). This CDR3 has 13 residues. Germline V CDR1 and CDR2: SGHDN, FVKESK. V lost 2 bases to trimming and J lost 10 bases, with 15 bases between them. The CDR3 is CASSQRNAGLQYF. The CDR3 region has the DNA TGTGCCAGCAGCCAACGAAACGCAGGGCTCCAGTACTTC. Based on the CDR3 plus reference TRBV14 and TRBJ2-7, the full variable domain is EAGVTQFPSHSVIEKGQTVTLRCDPISGHDNLYWYRRVMGKEIKFLLHFVKESKQDESGMPNNRFLAERTGGTYSTLKVQPAELEDSGVYFCASSQRNAGLQYFGPGTRLTVT.

The V call is TRBV4-1, the J call TRBJ1-2, with D perhaps TRBD1 (6 bases). The CDR3 spans 13 residues. Germline loops: CDR1 MGHRA, CDR2 YSYEKL. Trimming shortened V by 6 bases and J by 1 base, and 9 bases separated the two germline ends. The chain's CDR3 is CASRPRGNYGYTF. The CDR3 region has the DNA TGCGCCAGCAGACCCAGGGGTAACTATGGCTACACCTTC.

The V and J genes are TRBV5-6 and TRBJ2-7, with D unresolved. CDR3 size: 13 residues. Trimming removed 4 bases at V and 2 bases at J, with 10 bases between. The germline CDR1 and CDR2 sequences are SGHDT and YYEEEE. The CDR3 region has the DNA TGTGCCAGCAGCCCGGGCTTCGCCTACGAGCAGTACTTC. Its translation is CASSPGFAYEQYF.

J is TRBJ1-1 and V is TRBV29-1; the D is unclear. CDR1 is SQVTM, CDR2 ANQGSEA, per germline. This CDR3 is 14 amino acids long. V lost 1 base to trimming and J lost 0 bases, with 9 bases between them. The CDR3 here is CSVEGFGMNTEAFF. CDR3 nucleotides: TGCAGCGTTGAAGGATTCGGAATGAACACTGAAGCTTTCTTT.

The chain employs TRBV11-2 and TRBJ2-1; D uncertain. This CDR3 comprises 13 residues. CDR1 is SGHAT and CDR2 is FQNNGV in the germline V gene. Trimming cost V 6 bases and J 7 bases, with 13 bases left between them. The CDR3 loop reads CASSTARVNEQFF. For the CDR3, the DNA is TGTGCCAGCAGTACGGCACGAGTGAATGAGCAGTTCTTC.